In its sample, the clone carrying this T cell receptor beta chain was seen a few times. The data stem from a study of T-cell memory formation after mild COVID-19. TCRdb ran MiXCR on the 5' RACE reads and lists one entry per CDR3 protein. The sample yields 540,000 or so distinct CDR3 sequences, roughly 20% seen once. The TCR was taken from an adult woman who had mild COVID-19 (a few samples of this study predate the infection). Cell type and time point are not known. The sequencing sample was made of PBMCs or a T cell subset sorted from them (not recorded which).

The CDR3 DNA sequence: TGTGCCAGCAGTAAAGGACTAGCGGTCTACGAGCAGTACTTC. Translation: CASSKGLAVYEQYF. The chain carries TRBV6-5 and TRBJ2-7; 10 bases are a match to TRBD2. J gave up 3 bases and V 5 bases, and 4 bases lay outside the gene matches. Germline CDR1 and CDR2: MNHEY and SVGAGI. CDR3 length equals 14 residues.